This entry lists 6 T cell receptor beta chains sequenced from one sample in a study of blood T cell repertoires in COVID-19. Repertoires were generated with immunoSEQ multiplex PCR, while TCRdb's copy carries only in-frame clones and drops some. The data contain some 200,000 clones, approximately 89% of them seen just once; the ten biggest clones take up just under 8.5%. Sequenced: peripheral blood. The origin of the receptors is a woman aged 55-75 years with acute or convalescent COVID-19.

The chain combines TRBV12-5 with TRBJ2-5; TRBD2 is a possible D gene (5 bases). V dropped 5 bases and J dropped 7 bases, with 17 bases sitting between them. Germline V lookup: CDR1 LGHNT, CDR2 FRNRAP. CDR3 length equals 14 residues. CDR3 coding DNA: TGTGCTAGTGGTACTCTTGAGCATGGAGGGACCCAGTACTTC. Translation: CASGTLEHGGTQYF.

The chain is built from TRBV30 and TRBJ1-4, with unresolved D. Trimming cost V 4 bases and J 0 bases, with 3 bases left between them. There are 12 residues in the CDR3. The germline CDR1 and CDR2 sequences are GTSNPN and SVGIG (reference sequence). In nucleotides, the CDR3 is TGTGCCTGGACAGCAACTAATGAAAAACTGTTTTTT. This translates into CAWTATNEKLFF.

The chain couples TRBV7-3 to TRBJ2-3; 8 bases agree with TRBD2. V gave up 3 bases and J gave up 2 bases; unmatched junction bases: 7. The germline V gene encodes CDR1 SGHTA and CDR2 FQGTGA. This CDR3 region has 16 residues. The CDR3 DNA sequence: TGTGCCAGCAGCTTGAGAACTAGCGGTTCCACAGATACGCAGTATTTT. Amino acids: CASSLRTSGSTDTQYF.

The chain combines TRBV11-1 with TRBJ1-1; possibly TRBD1 for D (5 bases). The V and J ends lost 8 bases and 2 bases respectively, with 12 bases between them. Germline CDR1 SGHAT, CDR2 FQDESV (reference sequence). The CDR3 length is 13 residues. CDR3 in amino acids: CASEQRTNTEAFF. The CDR3 DNA reads as TGTGCCAGCGAGCAACGGACAAACACTGAAGCTTTCTTT.

This clone turned up a few times. The chain carries TRBV30 and TRBJ1-2; 7 bases line up with TRBD1. Looked up from germline, CDR1 is GTSNPN and CDR2 is SVGIG (reference sequence). This CDR3 comprises 14 residues. V shed 4 bases, J shed 4 bases, and the junction held 9 bases outside the gene matches. The DNA of the CDR3 is TGTGCCTGGATCCGACAGGGAGGAGGCTATGGCTACACCTTC. Residues: CAWIRQGGGYGYTF.

This chain links TRBV6-1 with TRBJ2-7; TRBD2 matches 10 bases. V dropped 4 bases and J dropped 4; count of bases not matched to a gene: 10. Germline-derived CDR1 and CDR2 are MNHNS and SASEGT. This CDR3 comprises 16 residues. Here the CDR3 reads CASSGAASGSLYEQYV. For the CDR3, the DNA is TGTGCCAGCAGTGGGGCTGCTAGCGGGAGTTTATACGAGCAGTACGTC.